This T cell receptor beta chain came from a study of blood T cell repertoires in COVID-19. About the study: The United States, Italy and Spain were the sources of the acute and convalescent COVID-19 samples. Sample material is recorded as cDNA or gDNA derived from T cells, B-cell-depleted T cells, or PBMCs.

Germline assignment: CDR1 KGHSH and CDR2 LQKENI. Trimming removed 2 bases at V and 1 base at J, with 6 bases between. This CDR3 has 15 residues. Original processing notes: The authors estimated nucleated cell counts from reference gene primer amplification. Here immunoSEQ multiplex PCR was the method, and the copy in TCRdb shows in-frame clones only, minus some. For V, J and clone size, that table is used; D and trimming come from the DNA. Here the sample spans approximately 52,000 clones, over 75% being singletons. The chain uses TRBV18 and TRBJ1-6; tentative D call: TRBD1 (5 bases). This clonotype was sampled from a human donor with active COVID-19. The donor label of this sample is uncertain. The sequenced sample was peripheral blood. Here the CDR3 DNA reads TGTGCCAGCTCACCAGGGGGGTCCTATAATTCACCCCTCCACTTT. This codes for CASSPGGSYNSPLHF.